The 22 T cell receptor beta chains below were found in one sample sequenced in a study of cytomegalovirus exposure and HLA in healthy donors. The PCR employed 60 Vbeta primers together with 13 Jbeta primers. TCRdb's copy holds only in-frame clones and misses some; the assay was immunoSEQ multiplex PCR. The sample yields 170,000 or so clones, 80% seen once. Sequences were obtained from PBMCs. The receptors were sampled from a woman between 50 and 59 years old in good health and CMV-seropositive.

The J gene is TRBJ2-2, the V gene TRBV10-2, with 9 bases lining up with TRBD2. The CDR3 has 15 residues. Germline V gene sequence: CDR1 WSHSY, CDR2 SAAADI. V gave up 10 bases and J gave up 6 bases; unmatched junction bases: 12. DNA for the CDR3: TGCGCCACTCCTAGGGCGGGAGGGCCCGCCGGGGAGCTGTTTTTT. Amino acid sequence: CATPRAGGPAGELFF.

This clone was detected a few times. This chain joins TRBV19 and TRBJ2-7; D unresolved. Trimming took off 1 base at V and 2 bases at J, with 6 bases between the two ends. The germline gives CDR1 LNHDA, CDR2 SQIVND (reference sequence). The CDR3 loop spans 13 amino acids. CDR3 DNA sequence: TGTGCCAGTAGTATAGGTCCTACCTACGAGCAGTACTTC. Translation: CASSIGPTYEQYF. The entire variable domain, with the rest obtained from reference TRBV19 and TRBJ2-7, is as follows: DGGITQSPKYLFRKEGQNVTLSCEQNLNHDAMYWYRQDPGQGLRLIYYSQIVNDFQKGDIAEGYSVSREKKESFPLTVTSAQKNPTAFYLCASSIGPTYEQYFGPGTRLTVT.

This clone has a handful of counts. The chain recombines TRBV6-5 with TRBJ2-7, with TRBD2 as a possible D gene (5 bases). This CDR3 is 16 amino acids long. V lost 1 base to trimming and J lost 0 bases, with 13 bases between them. Per the germline V gene, CDR1 is MNHEY and CDR2 is SVGAGI. CDR3 in amino acids: CASSYYGRLNSYEQYF. The CDR3 coding sequence is TGTGCCAGCAGTTACTATGGGAGACTGAACTCCTACGAGCAGTACTTC.

This clone has only a few counts. The chain has TRBV6-1 and TRBJ2-1, with unresolved D. From germline, CDR1 is MNHNS and CDR2 SASEGT. V was cut by 2 bases and J by 4 bases, with 15 bases left in between. This CDR3 contains 16 residues. For the CDR3, the DNA is TGTGCCAGCAGTGAAACACGATCTGATCCATACAATGAGCAGTTCTTC. Protein sequence: CASSETRSDPYNEQFF.

The chain employs TRBV19 and TRBJ1-5; 10 bases align to TRBD1. V lost 5 bases and J lost 2; bases outside the gene matches: 9. This CDR3 region has 17 residues. CDR1 LNHDA and CDR2 SQIVND come from the germline V gene (reference sequence). The DNA for the CDR3 is TGTGCCAGTAGTTACCGGCCCGGGACAGGGGGCAATCAGCCCCAGCATTTT. Translated, it gives CASSYRPGTGGNQPQHF.

J is TRBJ2-7 and V is TRBV5-6; D ambiguous. The V gene's germline CDR1 is SGHDT and CDR2 YYEEEE. Between the trimmed V and J ends, which lost 2 bases and 4 bases, there was a span of 7 bases. This CDR3 region has 12 residues. The CDR3 sequence: CASSFLSYEQYF. As DNA, the CDR3 is TGTGCCAGCAGCTTCCTCTCTTACGAGCAGTACTTC.

This clone was recorded once. This rearrangement joins TRBV7-2 to TRBJ1-6; 8 nucleotides match TRBD1. The V gene's germline CDR1 is SGHTA and CDR2 FQGNSA. CDR3 length equals 16 residues. After removal of 4 bases from V and 7 bases from J, the junction contained 9 bases not matched to a gene. The CDR3 spells CASSYDRGGGNSPLHF. As DNA, the CDR3 is TGTGCCAGCAGCTACGACAGGGGCGGAGGGAATTCACCCCTCCACTTT.

The chain has TRBV7-2 and TRBJ1-4; the D gene is possibly TRBD1 (6 bases). This CDR3 comprises 15 residues. Germline lookup yields CDR1 SGHTA and CDR2 FQGNSA. V gave up 1 base and J gave up 4 bases, with 10 bases separating them. This CDR3 is CASSLGGGGNEKLFF. The CDR3 DNA reads TGTGCCAGCAGCTTAGGAGGGGGTGGTAATGAAAAACTGTTTTTT.

This chain links TRBV5-4 with TRBJ2-5, with TRBD2 matching over 14 bases. V lost 4 bases and J lost 5; bases outside the gene matches: 4. The CDR3 runs to 15 residues. Per germline, CDR1 SGHNT and CDR2 YYREEE (reference sequence). In DNA, the CDR3 is TGTGCCAGCAGCCGGACTAGCGGGGGGAGGGAGACCCAGTACTTC. It codes for CASSRTSGGRETQYF.

The chain uses TRBV9 and TRBJ2-7, with D possibly TRBD2 on 6 matching bases. The CDR3 covers 12 residues. Trimming left V 4 bases short and J 6 bases short, with 11 bases between. The germline V gene encodes CDR1 SGDLS and CDR2 YYNGEE. The chain's CDR3 is CASSSSGSEQYF. The CDR3 DNA is TGTGCCAGCAGCTCCAGCGGGTCCGAGCAGTACTTC.

The chain combines TRBV4-3 with TRBJ1-2; D gene ambiguous. The CDR3 length is 19 residues. Germline V gene data show CDR1 as LGHNA and CDR2 as YSLEER. Deletions cut 1 base from V and 4 bases from J, with 25 bases between. The CDR3 reads CASSQVELDLEKPAYGYTF. The CDR3 DNA is TGCGCCAGCAGCCAAGTAGAGTTGGATCTAGAAAAACCCGCCTATGGCTACACCTTC.

This sequence joins TRBV5-1 and TRBJ2-5; D possibly corresponds to TRBD1 (5 bases). Germline CDR1 and CDR2: SGHRS and YFSETQ. The CDR3 extends over 14 amino acids. The V and J ends lost 3 bases and 1 base respectively, with 10 bases between them. The CDR3 loop reads CASSYYRPQETQYF. CDR3 DNA: TGCGCCAGCAGCTACTACAGGCCCCAAGAGACCCAGTACTTC.

V and J are TRBV5-1 and TRBJ2-5; no clear D gene. The CDR3 loop spans 15 amino acids. Germline V CDR1 and CDR2: SGHRS, YFSETQ. Trimming pared 1 base from V and 2 bases from J, leaving 12 bases between. This chain's CDR3 is CASSLSGGQQETQYF. Here the CDR3 DNA reads TGCGCCAGCAGCTTGTCCGGCGGCCAACAAGAGACCCAGTACTTC.

The table lists this clone with a few counts. The rearrangement joins TRBV9 to TRBJ2-1, with 9 positions matching TRBD1. This CDR3 comprises 16 residues. Trimming cost V 0 bases and J 8 bases; bases outside gene matches: 9. Germline CDR1 is SGDLS and CDR2 is YYNGEE. In nucleotides, the CDR3 is TGTGCCAGCAGCGTAGAGAGACAGGGGGGGAGGGATGAGCAGTTCTTC. This encodes CASSVERQGGRDEQFF.

This chain connects TRBV7-8 to TRBJ1-5, with D maybe TRBD1 (6 bases). Germline V CDR1 and CDR2: SGHVS, FQNEAQ. V lost 4 bases to trimming and J lost 6 bases, with 13 bases between them. The CDR3 runs to 14 residues. CDR3 region: CASSSTGTAQPQHF. The CDR3 nucleotides read TGTGCCAGCAGCTCTACAGGGACGGCTCAGCCCCAGCATTTT.

CDR3 in DNA: TGTGCCAGCAGCTTAGGCTTCCAAGCGGGCGATACGCAGTATTTT. Protein product: CASSLGFQAGDTQYF. This chain joins TRBV11-2 and TRBJ2-3; maybe TRBD2 (6 bases). Germline V gene sequence: CDR1 SGHAT, CDR2 FQNNGV. The CDR3 extends over 15 amino acids. Trimming left V 1 base short and J 6 bases short, with 14 bases between.

The chain uses TRBV5-1 and TRBJ1-2, with D possibly matching TRBD1 (5 bases). V was clipped by 4 bases and J by 0 bases, with 10 bases between them. The CDR3 sequence is 14 residues long. In germline, CDR1 is SGHRS, CDR2 YFSETQ. In DNA, the CDR3 is TGCGCCAGCAGCCCCGGGGGACCTAACTATGGCTACACCTTC. This sequence encodes CASSPGGPNYGYTF. Full variable domain (rest looked up from reference TRBV5-1 and TRBJ1-2): KAGVTQTPRYLIKTRGQQVTLSCSPISGHRSVSWYQQTPGQGLQFLFEYFSETQRNKGNFPGRFSGRQFSNSRSEMNVSTLELGDSALYLCASSPGGPNYGYTFGSGTRLTVV.

This chain uses TRBV18 with TRBJ1-2, with 9 bases lining up with TRBD1. V was pared by 6 bases and J by 8 bases, with 13 bases of the junction left unmatched. Germline V CDR1 and CDR2: KGHSH, LQKENI. CDR3 length: 15 amino acids. CDR3 coding DNA: TGTGCCAGCTCGGGACAGGGCCCGTCGTTACACGGCTACACCTTC. Protein sequence: CASSGQGPSLHGYTF.

The gene calls are TRBV27 and TRBJ1-4, with TRBD1 matching 9 bases. Germline V gene data show CDR1 as MNHEY and CDR2 as SMNVEV (reference sequence). The length of the CDR3 is 13 residues. The J segment lost 11 bases and the V segment lost 5 bases, leaving 6 bases of the junction unmatched. CDR3 sequence (DNA): TGTGCCAGCAGTCCTCGGACAGGGGATAAACTGTTTTTT. It codes for CASSPRTGDKLFF.

This clone was detected only once. This chain uses TRBV2 with TRBJ1-2; 8 bases match TRBD1. Trimming took 3 bases from V and 7 from J; bases not matched to a gene: 10. The CDR3 extends over 15 amino acids. CDR1 and CDR2 from the germline V gene are SNHLY and FYNNEI. The CDR3 region has the DNA TGTGCCAGCAGTGACAACCCTGGACAGGGAAGTGGCTACACCTTC. The encoded protein is CASSDNPGQGSGYTF.

The chain carries TRBV28 and TRBJ1-2; D perhaps matches TRBD1 (5 bases). In germline, CDR1 is MDHEN, CDR2 SYDVKM. The V and J ends lost 7 bases and 4 bases respectively, with 13 bases between them. This CDR3 region has 13 residues. The CDR3 coding sequence is TGTGCCAGCACTTTTCAGGGCGGCTATGGCTACACCTTC. Protein sequence: CASTFQGGYGYTF.

The V and J genes are TRBV2 and TRBJ2-5; 8 nucleotides align to TRBD1. The CDR3 is made up of 17 amino acids. CDR1 SNHLY and CDR2 FYNNEI come from the germline V gene. The V gene end was trimmed by 0 bases and the J gene end by 5 bases; junction bases not matched to a gene: 11. CDR3 amino acids: CASSEAPKDRVRETQYF. CDR3 nucleotides: TGTGCCAGCAGTGAAGCCCCTAAGGACAGGGTCCGGGAGACCCAGTACTTC.